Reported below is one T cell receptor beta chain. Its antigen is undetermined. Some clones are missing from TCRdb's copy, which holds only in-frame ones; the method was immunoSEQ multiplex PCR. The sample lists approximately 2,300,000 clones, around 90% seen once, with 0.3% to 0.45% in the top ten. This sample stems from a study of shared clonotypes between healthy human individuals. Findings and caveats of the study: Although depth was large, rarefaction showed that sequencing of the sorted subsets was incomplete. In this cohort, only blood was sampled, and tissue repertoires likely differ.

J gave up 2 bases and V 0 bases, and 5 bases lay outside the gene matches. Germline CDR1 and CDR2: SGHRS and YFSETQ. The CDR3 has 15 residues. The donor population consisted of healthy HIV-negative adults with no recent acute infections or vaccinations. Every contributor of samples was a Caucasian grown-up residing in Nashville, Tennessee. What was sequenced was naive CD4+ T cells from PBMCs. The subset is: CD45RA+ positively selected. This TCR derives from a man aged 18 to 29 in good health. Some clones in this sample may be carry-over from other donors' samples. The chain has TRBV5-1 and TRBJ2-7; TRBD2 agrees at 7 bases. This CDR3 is CASSLDGRPTYEQYF. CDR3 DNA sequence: TGCGCCAGCAGCTTGGACGGGAGGCCCACCTACGAGCAGTACTTC.